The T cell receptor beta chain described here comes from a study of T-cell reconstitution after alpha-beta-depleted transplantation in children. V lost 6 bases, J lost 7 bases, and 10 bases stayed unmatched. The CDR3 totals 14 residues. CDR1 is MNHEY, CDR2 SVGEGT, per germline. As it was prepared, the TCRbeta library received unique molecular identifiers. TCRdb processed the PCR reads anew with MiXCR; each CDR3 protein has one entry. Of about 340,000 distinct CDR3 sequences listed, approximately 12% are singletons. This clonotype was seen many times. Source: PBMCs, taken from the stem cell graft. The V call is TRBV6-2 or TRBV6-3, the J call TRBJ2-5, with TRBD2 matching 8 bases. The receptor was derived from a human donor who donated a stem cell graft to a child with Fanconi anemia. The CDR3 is CASRESGGRRTQYF. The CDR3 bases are TGTGCCAGCAGAGAGAGCGGGGGCCGGAGGACCCAGTACTTC.